This is a list of T cell receptor beta chains from one sample in a study of blood T cell repertoires in COVID-19. Method: immunoSEQ multiplex PCR; TCRdb's copy keeps in-frame clones and lacks some. The data contain 150,000 to 200,000 clones, roughly 84% of them singletons. Sequencing was carried out using peripheral blood. These TCRs come from a woman aged 80 or over with acute or convalescent COVID-19. Each CDR3 is given with its conserved first and last residue. D genes are given only for firm matches. A clone size is listed for some rows: how often the clone was seen (once, few, many), or a class if it is expanded.

d_gene: TRBD1
abundance: -
v_gene: TRBV5-1
j_gene: TRBJ2-3
CDR3nt: TGCGCCAGCAGCCTCCGGGACAGGGAGACAGATACGCAGTATTTT
CDR3aa: CASSLRDRETDTQYF

d_gene: TRBD2
abundance: -
v_gene: TRBV3-1/TRBV3-2
j_gene: TRBJ2-2
CDR3nt: TGTGCCAGCAGCCAAGCCCCCTTTATAGCGGGAGGGCGCACCGGGGAGCTGTTTTTT
CDR3aa: CASSQAPFIAGGRTGELFF

d_gene: TRBD1
abundance: -
v_gene: TRBV11-2
j_gene: TRBJ1-1
CDR3nt: TGTGCCTCTCGACAGGGAATAAACACTGAAGCTTTCTTT
CDR3aa: CASRQGINTEAFF

d_gene: -
abundance: -
v_gene: TRBV18
j_gene: TRBJ1-5
CDR3nt: TGTGCCAGCTCACCAACTACAGGGAATCAGCCCCAGCATTTT
CDR3aa: CASSPTTGNQPQHF

d_gene: -
abundance: -
v_gene: TRBV9
j_gene: TRBJ2-2
CDR3nt: TGTGCCAGCAGGATAGAGGGAGGCACCGGGGAGCTGTTTTTT
CDR3aa: CASRIEGGTGELFF

d_gene: TRBD1
abundance: -
v_gene: TRBV19
j_gene: TRBJ1-5
CDR3nt: TGTGCCAGTAACGGACAGGGGACTCAGCCCCAGCATTTT
CDR3aa: CASNGQGTQPQHF

d_gene: -
abundance: -
v_gene: TRBV4-1
j_gene: TRBJ1-3
CDR3nt: TGCGCCAGCAGCCAAGGCCAGGTACGCTCTGGAAACACCATATATTTT
CDR3aa: CASSQGQVRSGNTIYF

d_gene: TRBD1
abundance: -
v_gene: TRBV13
j_gene: TRBJ1-3
CDR3nt: TGTGCCAGCAGCTTAGGCCCTCAGGGGGGCTCTGGAAACACCATATATTTT
CDR3aa: CASSLGPQGGSGNTIYF

d_gene: TRBD1
abundance: -
v_gene: TRBV10-1
j_gene: TRBJ2-7
CDR3nt: TGCGCCAGCAGTGGGGACAGGGACGAGCAGTACTTC
CDR3aa: CASSGDRDEQYF

d_gene: TRBD2
abundance: -
v_gene: TRBV12-5
j_gene: TRBJ2-2
CDR3nt: TGTGCTAGTCGACTAGCGAAGAACACCGGGGAGCTGTTTTTT
CDR3aa: CASRLAKNTGELFF

d_gene: TRBD2
abundance: -
v_gene: TRBV30
j_gene: TRBJ2-5
CDR3nt: TGTGCCTGGAGTGTTAGCGGGAGGACGACCCAGTACTTC
CDR3aa: CAWSVSGRTTQYF

d_gene: -
abundance: once
v_gene: TRBV2
j_gene: TRBJ1-3
CDR3nt: TGTGCCAGCAGTGTCATGGGGCCTACTGGAAACACCATATATTTT
CDR3aa: CASSVMGPTGNTIYF

d_gene: -
abundance: -
v_gene: TRBV18
j_gene: TRBJ1-1
CDR3nt: TGTGCCAGCTCACCACTGAGAGGGGGTGCTGAAGCTTTCTTT
CDR3aa: CASSPLRGGAEAFF

d_gene: TRBD1
abundance: -
v_gene: TRBV4-1
j_gene: TRBJ1-6
CDR3nt: TGCGCCAGCAGCCGCTCCGAAGGGACAGGGAGTAATTCACCCCTCCACTTT
CDR3aa: CASSRSEGTGSNSPLHF

d_gene: -
abundance: -
v_gene: TRBV11-2
j_gene: TRBJ1-4
CDR3nt: TGTGCCAGCAGCTTATATCTCACGGGGGGAAATGAAAAACTGTTTTTT
CDR3aa: CASSLYLTGGNEKLFF

d_gene: TRBD2
abundance: -
v_gene: TRBV7-8
j_gene: TRBJ2-5
CDR3nt: TGTGCCAGCAGCCCGGGGGGATACGAGACCCAGTACTTC
CDR3aa: CASSPGGYETQYF

d_gene: -
abundance: -
v_gene: TRBV12-5
j_gene: TRBJ1-3
CDR3nt: TGTGCTAGTGGTTTGGGATCTAGCTCTGGAAACACCATATATTTT
CDR3aa: CASGLGSSSGNTIYF

d_gene: TRBD2
abundance: -
v_gene: TRBV3-1/TRBV3-2
j_gene: TRBJ2-4
CDR3nt: TGTGCCAGCAGCCACAGACTAGCGGCCAAAAACATTCAGTACTTC
CDR3aa: CASSHRLAAKNIQYF

d_gene: -
abundance: -
v_gene: TRBV9
j_gene: TRBJ2-1
CDR3nt: TGTGCCAGCAGCGTAGGTCCGAGTACGGAGCAGTTCTTC
CDR3aa: CASSVGPSTEQFF

d_gene: -
abundance: -
v_gene: TRBV5-1
j_gene: TRBJ2-1
CDR3nt: TGCGCCAGCAGCACCAACCCGCAGGGTGGTGAGCAGTTCTTC
CDR3aa: CASSTNPQGGEQFF

d_gene: -
abundance: -
v_gene: TRBV7-2
j_gene: TRBJ2-5
CDR3nt: TGTGCCAGCAGCTTAGGTGGTAGGGCGGGTGAGACCCAGTACTTC
CDR3aa: CASSLGGRAGETQYF

d_gene: -
abundance: -
v_gene: TRBV5-3
j_gene: TRBJ2-1
CDR3nt: TGTGCCAGAAGCCCCACGACCCTTCTAGCGAGCGCGTTCTTC
CDR3aa: CARSPTTLLASAFF

d_gene: -
abundance: -
v_gene: TRBV18
j_gene: TRBJ2-4
CDR3nt: TGTGCCAGCTCACCAGGGGGGTTACTAGCCAAAAACATTCAGTACTTC
CDR3aa: CASSPGGLLAKNIQYF

d_gene: -
abundance: once
v_gene: TRBV2
j_gene: TRBJ1-5
CDR3nt: TGTGCCAGCAGTTACAGTGGTTCCAATCAGCCCCAGCATTTT
CDR3aa: CASSYSGSNQPQHF

d_gene: TRBD1
abundance: -
v_gene: TRBV19
j_gene: TRBJ2-7
CDR3nt: TGTGCCAGTAGTTCAGGGGACAGCTCCTACGAGCAGTACTTC
CDR3aa: CASSSGDSSYEQYF

d_gene: -
abundance: few
v_gene: TRBV10-1
j_gene: TRBJ1-6
CDR3nt: TGCGCCAGCAGTGAGAACACTAATTCACCCCTCCACTTT
CDR3aa: CASSENTNSPLHF

d_gene: -
abundance: -
v_gene: TRBV9
j_gene: TRBJ2-1
CDR3nt: TGTGCCAGCAGCGTAGGACGAGGGAATGAGCAGTTCTTC
CDR3aa: CASSVGRGNEQFF

d_gene: -
abundance: -
v_gene: TRBV4-3
j_gene: TRBJ2-7
CDR3nt: TGCGCCAGCAGCCAAGAGCGTATCTTTCAGCGGCCCTCCTACGAGCAGTACTTC
CDR3aa: CASSQERIFQRPSYEQYF

d_gene: -
abundance: few
v_gene: TRBV4-3
j_gene: TRBJ1-2
CDR3nt: TGCGCCAGCAGCCAAGTGGAGGGGCCGGGCTATGGCTACACCTTC
CDR3aa: CASSQVEGPGYGYTF

d_gene: TRBD2
abundance: -
v_gene: TRBV9
j_gene: TRBJ2-1
CDR3nt: TGTGCCAGCAGCGTAGGGCGGGCGGGAGAGGGCGTACCGCAGTTCTTC
CDR3aa: CASSVGRAGEGVPQFF

d_gene: -
abundance: -
v_gene: TRBV15
j_gene: TRBJ2-3
CDR3nt: TGTGCCACCTCTCCCGGCCTAGCCCCAGATACGCAGTATTTT
CDR3aa: CATSPGLAPDTQYF

d_gene: TRBD1
abundance: once
v_gene: TRBV6-6
j_gene: TRBJ1-5
CDR3nt: TGTGCCAGTGACAGGGCCTCAGGGAATCAGCCCCAGCATTTT
CDR3aa: CASDRASGNQPQHF

d_gene: -
abundance: -
v_gene: TRBV5-4
j_gene: TRBJ2-2
CDR3nt: TGTGCCAGCAGCGACAAAAGGATCAACACCGGGGAGCTGTTTTTT
CDR3aa: CASSDKRINTGELFF

d_gene: TRBD1
abundance: -
v_gene: TRBV9
j_gene: TRBJ2-3
CDR3nt: TGTGCCAGCAGCGTAGCTCCAGGGGGCTACACAGATACGCAGTATTTT
CDR3aa: CASSVAPGGYTDTQYF

d_gene: -
abundance: -
v_gene: TRBV9
j_gene: TRBJ2-5
CDR3nt: TGTGCCAGCAGCGTAGGTAGCTTGGAGACCCAGTACTTC
CDR3aa: CASSVGSLETQYF

d_gene: TRBD1
abundance: once
v_gene: TRBV12-3/TRBV12-4
j_gene: TRBJ1-2
CDR3nt: TGTGCCAGCAGCTTCGGGACAGGGGCCGGCTACACCTTC
CDR3aa: CASSFGTGAGYTF

d_gene: -
abundance: once
v_gene: TRBV6-5
j_gene: TRBJ1-5
CDR3nt: TGTGCCAGCAGTAGGGGCAGCTCGAGTCAGCCCCAGCATTTT
CDR3aa: CASSRGSSSQPQHF

d_gene: -
abundance: -
v_gene: TRBV2
j_gene: TRBJ1-2
CDR3nt: TGTGCCAGCAGTGGGGGGGTTGGCTATGGCTACACCTTC
CDR3aa: CASSGGVGYGYTF

d_gene: TRBD1
abundance: -
v_gene: TRBV27
j_gene: TRBJ1-4
CDR3nt: TGTGCCAGCAGAGGGACAGGGGGCTGGGAAAAACTGTTTTTT
CDR3aa: CASRGTGGWEKLFF

d_gene: TRBD1
abundance: -
v_gene: TRBV5-5
j_gene: TRBJ1-5
CDR3nt: TGTGCCAGCAGCTCCCAGGGGGGAGGCAATCAGCCCCAGCATTTT
CDR3aa: CASSSQGGGNQPQHF

d_gene: -
abundance: -
v_gene: TRBV2
j_gene: TRBJ1-3
CDR3nt: TGTGCCAGCGAGCAGGGGAGAAACACCATATATTTT
CDR3aa: CASEQGRNTIYF

d_gene: -
abundance: -
v_gene: TRBV30
j_gene: TRBJ1-2
CDR3nt: TGTGCCTGGAGTGCGGTACAGAACTATGGCTACACCTTC
CDR3aa: CAWSAVQNYGYTF

d_gene: TRBD1
abundance: -
v_gene: TRBV14
j_gene: TRBJ1-6
CDR3nt: TGTGCCAGCAGCCACATTGACAGGGCAAATAATTCACCCCTCCACTTT
CDR3aa: CASSHIDRANNSPLHF

d_gene: TRBD1
abundance: -
v_gene: TRBV6-4
j_gene: TRBJ2-2
CDR3nt: TGTGCCAGCAGTGACTCCGACAGGGGGCCCGGGGAGCTGTTTTTT
CDR3aa: CASSDSDRGPGELFF

d_gene: -
abundance: few
v_gene: TRBV24-1
j_gene: TRBJ1-5
CDR3nt: TGTGCCACCAGTGATGGGGGGATCCGTCAGCCCCAGCATTTT
CDR3aa: CATSDGGIRQPQHF